The 5 T cell receptor beta chains below come from one sample, sequenced in a study of shared clonotypes between healthy human individuals. Only in-frame clones appear in the TCRdb table, and some are missing; sequencing was by immunoSEQ multiplex PCR. The table shows over a million clones, with roughly 96% occurring only once. What was sequenced was naive CD4+ T cells sorted from blood. Described subset: CD45RA+ positively selected. The receptor source for this set is a man between 25 and 39 years old in good health.

The J gene is TRBJ2-7, the V gene TRBV2; unclear D gene. The CDR3 has 12 amino acids. V shed 5 bases and J shed 0 bases, with 5 bases lying between them. In germline, CDR1 is SNHLY, CDR2 FYNNEI. DNA for the CDR3: TGTGCCAGCAGTTACACCTCCTACGAGCAGTACTTC. As protein: CASSYTSYEQYF.

The chain employs TRBV4-3 and TRBJ2-3; D perhaps matches TRBD1 (6 bases). From germline, CDR1 is LGHNA and CDR2 YSLEER. Trimming pared 3 bases from V and 5 bases from J, leaving 21 bases between. CDR3 length equals 17 residues. The CDR3 nucleotides are TGCGCCAGCAGCCATGAAATAACAGGGTTTCGAGAAGATACGCAGTATTTT. Encoded protein: CASSHEITGFREDTQYF.

About this clone: This CDR3 is also generated by other DNA sequences in the sample. This chain links TRBV10-3 with TRBJ2-3; 11 bases align to TRBD2. Germline CDR1 is ENHRY and CDR2 is SYGVKD. Trimming took 4 bases from V and 4 from J; bases not matched to a gene: 4. CDR3 size: 15 residues. The CDR3 protein is CAISGLAGGPDTQYF. The CDR3, as DNA: TGTGCCATCAGTGGGTTAGCGGGAGGGCCAGATACGCAGTATTTT.

Of note for this clone: Other DNA sequences within the sample encode an identical CDR3. The V call is TRBV19, the J call TRBJ2-7, with D tentatively TRBD1 (6 bases). V lost 2 bases and J lost 1, with 6 bases in between. CDR1 is LNHDA, CDR2 SQIVND, per germline (reference sequence). The CDR3 sequence is 13 residues long. CDR3 region: CASSIQGSYEQYF. The CDR3 bases are TGTGCCAGTAGTATACAGGGGTCCTACGAGCAGTACTTC.

The chain combines TRBV7-2 with TRBJ1-5; TRBD1 might be the D (6 bases). This CDR3 contains 15 residues. Germline loops: CDR1 SGHTA, CDR2 FQGNSA. V dropped 5 bases and J dropped 1 base, with 12 bases sitting between them. The DNA for the CDR3 is TGTGCCAGCAGCCTACAGGGAATGAGCAATCAGCCCCAGCATTTT. It specifies CASSLQGMSNQPQHF.